These 24 T cell receptor beta chains share one sample of origin, sequenced in a study of T cell clonality in common variable immunodeficiency. Using immunoSEQ multiplex PCR, the repertoire was profiled, and TCRdb retains in-frame clones only, with some absent. The sample was found to contain around 29,000 clones, and every one recurs. The sequenced sample consisted of peripheral blood mononuclear cells. The source is a person aged 18 to 70 in good health.

A remark on this clone: Read data end 3 residues before the CDR3 end; the end is taken from the germline J gene. This chain uses TRBV7-9 with TRBJ1-2, with a possible D match to TRBD1 (6 bases). The CDR3 spans 14 residues. Germline loops: CDR1 SEHNR, CDR2 FQNEAQ (reference sequence). The CDR3 is CASSSARGGNDYTF. Partial CDR3 DNA: TGTGCCAGCAGCTCAGCCCGGGGGGGCAATGAC.

Many counts were recorded for this clone. The read halts 3 residues ahead of the CDR3 end, with the missing end drawn from the germline J gene. The chain links TRBV20-1 to TRBJ2-7, with a weak D call TRBD1 (7 bases). The CDR3 runs 14 residues. Germline V gene lookup returns CDR1 DFQATT and CDR2 SNEGSKA (reference sequence). V lost 3 bases to trimming and J lost 0 bases, with 12 bases between them. The sequenced part of the CDR3 DNA is TGCAGTGCTAGGGAGGGGGCCGCCTCCTACGAG. The encoded protein is CSAREGAASYE. The whole CDR3 sequence reads CSAREGAASYEQYF.

This clone was picked up many times. The read terminates 3 residues before the CDR3 end, so the remaining end is supplied by the germline J gene. The chain is built from TRBV5-5 and TRBJ2-2; D not certain. Deletions cut 2 bases from V and 1 base from J, with 9 bases between. The CDR3 extends over 15 amino acids. The germline gives CDR1 SGHKS, CDR2 YYEKEE (reference sequence). Partial CDR3 DNA: TGTGCCAGCAGCTTAGAAGCTGGGAACACCGGGGAG. This encodes CASSLEAGNTGE. The whole CDR3 is CASSLEAGNTGELFF. Drawing the rest from reference TRBV5-5 and TRBJ2-2, the complete variable domain is DAGVTQSPTHLIKTRGQQVTLRCSPISGHKSVSWYQQVLGQGPQFIFQYYEKEERGRGNFPDRFSARQFPNYSSELNVNALLLGDSALYLCASSLEAGNTGELFFGEGSRLTVL.

This clone was seen ten or more times. Read sequence stops 3 residues before the CDR3 end, and the germline J gene provides the missing end. The J gene is TRBJ2-1, the V gene TRBV20-1; tentatively, D is TRBD2 (6 bases). The V gene lost 4 bases and the J gene lost 1 base, with 11 bases spanning the gap. CDR1 and CDR2 (germline): DFQATT, SNEGSKA (reference sequence). This CDR3 has 14 amino acids. The part of the CDR3 DNA that was read is TGCAGTGCTAACCGGGACTTATCCTACAATGAG. It codes for CSANRDLSYNE. The whole CDR3 is CSANRDLSYNEQFF.

This clone has a count of ten or more. The read falls 3 residues short of the CDR3 end, and the missing part is taken from the germline J gene. The V and J genes are TRBV14 and TRBJ1-2; 7 nucleotides agree with TRBD1. Germline assignment: CDR1 SGHDN and CDR2 FVKESK. This CDR3 has 16 amino acids. V gave up 1 base and J gave up 4 bases; unmatched junction bases: 9. The CDR3 reads CASSQGKRDRVYGYTF. The covered CDR3 bases are TGTGCCAGCAGCCAAGGAAAACGAGACAGGGTCTATGGC.

This clone was recorded a few times. The read falls 3 residues short of the CDR3 end, and the missing part is taken from the germline J gene. This chain joins TRBV7-9 and TRBJ1-6, with D possibly being TRBD1 (5 bases). The CDR3 covers 15 residues. Germline CDR1 reads SEHNR; CDR2 reads FQNEAQ (reference sequence). Between the trimmed V and J ends, which lost 1 base and 10 bases, there was a span of 14 bases. Incomplete CDR3 DNA: TGTGCCAGCAGCTTAGTGGGACTGGAGGGGTCACCC. Translation: CASSLVGLEGSP. From start to end, the CDR3 is CASSLVGLEGSPLHF.

Ten or more counts support this clone. The read halts 3 residues ahead of the CDR3 end, with the missing end drawn from the germline J gene. This rearrangement joins TRBV6-2 or TRBV6-3 to TRBJ2-3, with 8 bases that match TRBD2. The CDR3 spans 16 residues. The V segment lost 0 bases and the J segment 1 base; nucleotides outside the gene matches: 3. The germline gives CDR1 MNHEY, CDR2 SVGEGT. CDR3 region: CASSYSRRGGTDTQYF. The CDR3 DNA, read in part, is TGTGCCAGCAGTTACTCGCGGCGGGGGGGCACAGATACG.

This clone was picked up a small number of times. From the germline J gene comes the end of the CDR3, since the read stops 3 residues before it. This sequence joins TRBV2 and TRBJ2-1; 8 positions match TRBD2. Germline V gene lookup returns CDR1 SNHLY and CDR2 FYNNEI. This CDR3 has 14 residues. J lost 4 bases, V lost 7 bases, and 6 bases had no gene match. This CDR3 reads CASKGGGQYNEQFF. CDR3 DNA (partial): TGTGCCAGCAAGGGCGGGGGGCAATACAATGAG.

This clone was detected ten times or more. The CDR3 end is not reached by the read, which stops 3 residues before it; the germline J gene fills it in. This rearrangement joins TRBV5-6 to TRBJ2-7; 8 bases are a match to TRBD1. The V segment lost 1 base and the J segment 4 bases; nucleotides outside the gene matches: 4. CDR3 length equals 14 residues. Germline CDR1 SGHDT, CDR2 YYEEEE. The sequenced part of the CDR3 DNA is TGTGCCAGCAGCTTGCAGGGGGCCAGGTACGAG. Translated, it gives CASSLQGARYE. The CDR3 in full is CASSLQGARYEQYF.

This clone was observed at least ten times. The DNA ends 3 residues before the CDR3 does, and the rest of the CDR3 is filled in from the germline J gene. This sequence joins TRBV5-1 and TRBJ1-5, with 7 bases that match TRBD1. Trimming removed 4 bases from V and 4 bases from J; junction bases left unmatched: 2. The CDR3 extends over 13 amino acids. Germline-derived CDR1 and CDR2 are SGHRS and YFSETQ. The CDR3 is CASSPQGNQPQHF. Incomplete CDR3 DNA: TGCGCCAGCAGCCCACAGGGGAATCAGCCC.

This clone has ten or more counts. Coverage ceases 3 residues before the CDR3 finishes, and the germline J gene fills in the end. This chain uses TRBV30 with TRBJ1-1, with a weak D call TRBD1 (6 bases). CDR3 length: 13 amino acids. Looked up from germline, CDR1 is GTSNPN and CDR2 is SVGIG (reference sequence). The CDR3 is CAWSVRGGGHAFF. The sequenced CDR3 bases are TGTGCCTGGAGTGTAAGGGGCGGGGGGCAT.

This clone was counted at least ten times. The sequenced CDR3 bases are TGTGCCAGCAGTGGAGGACAGTATAATCAGCCC. It yields the protein CASSGGQYNQP. The entire CDR3 reads CASSGGQYNQPQHF. The chain carries TRBV6-1 and TRBJ1-5; possibly TRBD1 for D (6 bases). The read halts 3 residues ahead of the CDR3 end, with the missing end drawn from the germline J gene. The CDR3 runs to 14 residues. Per germline, CDR1 MNHNS and CDR2 SASEGT. Trimming stripped 4 bases from V and 4 bases from J, with 11 bases between.

Details on this clone: The read comes to an end 3 residues before the CDR3 does, leaving the germline J gene to fill in the end. The chain uses TRBV6-1 and TRBJ2-3; 11 bases fit TRBD2. The CDR3 consists of 17 residues. J gave up 2 bases and V 1 base, and 5 bases lay outside the gene matches. Germline loops: CDR1 MNHNS, CDR2 SASEGT. The CDR3 is CASSEGPSGGTTDTQYF. The CDR3 DNA, read in part, is TGTGCCAGCAGTGAAGGGCCTAGCGGGGGGACCACAGATACG.

This clone was seen many times. The read stops 3 residues short of the end of the CDR3; the missing end is completed from the germline J gene. The chain links TRBV7-3 to TRBJ1-2; possibly TRBD1 for D (5 bases). This CDR3 has 14 residues. The germline V gene encodes CDR1 SGHTA and CDR2 FQGTGA. V lost 3 bases to trimming and J lost 6 bases, with 14 bases between them. The CDR3 loop reads CASSFRSGYDGYTF. Partial CDR3 DNA: TGTGCCAGCAGCTTTAGATCAGGGTACGATGGC.

This clone appeared many times. The read ends 3 residues early relative to the CDR3; the germline J gene fills the gap. The chain uses TRBV7-9 and TRBJ2-7, with D possibly matching TRBD2 (5 bases). From germline, CDR1 is SEHNR and CDR2 FQNEAQ (reference sequence). The CDR3 is made up of 12 amino acids. The germline V and J ends were trimmed by 3 bases and 5 bases, with 8 bases remaining between them. CDR3 DNA, as far as it was read: TGTGCCAGCAGCTTTCAGGAGGACGAG. It codes for CASSFQEDE. The full-length CDR3 reads as CASSFQEDEQYF. Using reference TRBV7-9 and TRBJ2-7 for the parts outside the CDR3, the full variable domain is DTGVSQNPRHKITKRGQNVTFRCDPISEHNRLYWYRQTLGQGPEFLTYFQNEAQLEKSRLLSDRFSAERPKGSFSTLEIQRTEQGDSAMYLCASSFQEDEQYFGPGTRLTVT.

Many counts were recorded for this clone. The CDR3 goes on 3 residues after the read ends, and that part is filled in from the germline J gene. The chain carries TRBV12-3 or TRBV12-4 and TRBJ2-5; 9 positions agree with TRBD1. J was trimmed by 4 bases and V by 2 bases; bases with no gene match: 2. The CDR3 has 14 amino acids. The CDR3 sequence is CASSLRTGAETQYF. The part of the CDR3 DNA that was read is TGTGCCAGCAGTTTAAGGACAGGGGCAGAGACC.

In this sample, this clone turned up many times. The sequenced fragment ends 3 residues before the CDR3 boundary, so the rest is inferred from the germline J gene. This rearrangement joins TRBV5-4 to TRBJ2-5; the match to TRBD1 covers 9 bases. Trimming at V came to 5 bases and at J to 3 bases, leaving 8 bases not matched to a gene. CDR1 is SGHNT, CDR2 YYREEE, per germline (reference sequence). The CDR3 runs to 15 residues. This CDR3 is CASSSRDRVEETQYF. The sequenced part of the CDR3 DNA is TGTGCCAGCAGTTCCCGGGACAGGGTAGAAGAGACC.

Details on this clone: The observed sequence ends 3 residues before the CDR3 terminus, with the missing tail filled in from the germline J gene. The chain employs TRBV20-1 and TRBJ1-5; maybe TRBD1 (5 bases). The length of the CDR3 is 14 residues. V lost 5 bases, J lost 3 bases, and 14 bases lay in between. Germline values: CDR1 DFQATT, CDR2 SNEGSKA (reference sequence). The CDR3 sequence is CSALRGVNNQPQHF. The part of the CDR3 DNA that was read is TGCAGTGCTCTCCGGGGGGTAAACAATCAGCCC.

This clone was detected ten times or more. The CDR3 end falls 3 residues outside the read, so it is completed with the germline J gene. V and J are TRBV6-4 and TRBJ1-2; D is possibly TRBD1 (5 bases). The CDR3 loop spans 15 amino acids. V was shortened by 0 bases and J by 6 bases, with 14 bases between the two germline ends. Germline V gives CDR1 MRHNA, CDR2 SNTAGT. CDR3 residues: CASSDSLWGRDGYTF. The part of the CDR3 DNA that was read is TGTGCCAGCAGTGACTCGCTTTGGGGCAGGGATGGC.

This clone was seen many times. The CDR3 goes on 3 residues after the read ends, and that part is filled in from the germline J gene. The rearrangement links TRBV2 to TRBJ2-7; possible D gene TRBD1, 5 bases. The V gene's germline CDR1 is SNHLY and CDR2 FYNNEI. The CDR3 totals 14 residues. V was pared by 6 bases and J by 2 bases, with 14 bases between. The part of the CDR3 DNA that was read is TGTGCCAGCAGCCTTCAGGGTAATCCCTACGAG. Translation gives CASSLQGNPYE. The full-length CDR3 reads as CASSLQGNPYEQYF.

The sample holds many counts of this clone. The read stops 3 residues short of the end of the CDR3; the missing end is completed from the germline J gene. V gene TRBV7-7 combines with J gene TRBJ2-5, with D perhaps given as TRBD1 or TRBD2 (5 bases each). Germline assignment: CDR1 SSHAT and CDR2 FNYEAQ (reference sequence). The ends were cut back, 5 bases at V and 3 bases at J, with 13 bases in the middle. The CDR3 loop spans 14 amino acids. Here the CDR3 reads CASSPSRGEETQYF. The sequenced part of the CDR3 DNA is TGTGCCAGCAGCCCTAGTAGAGGGGAAGAGACC.

Many counts were recorded for this clone. The sequenced fragment ends 3 residues before the CDR3 boundary, so the rest is inferred from the germline J gene. The V and J genes are TRBV30 and TRBJ2-5; D may be TRBD1 (6 bases). This CDR3 is 12 amino acids long. Germline V CDR1 and CDR2: GTSNPN, SVGIG (reference sequence). V gave up 7 bases and J gave up 1 base, with 10 bases separating them. CDR3 DNA, as far as it was read: TGTGCCTCCCTGGACAGCCAAGAGACC. It codes for CASLDSQET. The CDR3 reads in full as CASLDSQETQYF.

This clone was counted at least ten times. The CDR3 end falls 3 residues outside the read, so it is completed with the germline J gene. This rearrangement joins TRBV12-3 or TRBV12-4 to TRBJ2-3; 8 bases align to TRBD2. With V trimmed by 3 bases and J by 3 bases, 5 bases remained unmatched. The CDR3 contains 15 residues. The sequenced CDR3 bases are TGTGCCAGCAGTTTTGCAGCGGGGGAGACAGATACG. The encoded protein is CASSFAAGETDT. In full, the CDR3 reads CASSFAAGETDTQYF.

In this sample, this clone turned up a few times. From the germline J gene comes the end of the CDR3, since the read stops 3 residues before it. The rearrangement joins TRBV5-6 to TRBJ2-5; 8 bases align to TRBD1. The CDR3 consists of 14 residues. The V segment lost 4 bases and the J segment 5 bases; nucleotides outside the gene matches: 7. CDR1 is SGHDT, CDR2 YYEEEE, per germline. Here the CDR3 reads CASSRTGSEETQYF. The sequenced part of the CDR3 DNA is TGTGCCAGCAGCCGGACAGGGTCGGAGGAGACC.